This TCR beta chain was observed in a study of blood T cells in healthy people across ages. This CDR3 is 15 amino acids long. The germline CDR1 and CDR2 sequences are SEHNR and FQNEAQ (reference sequence). V trimming: 1 base; J trimming: 4 bases; junction bases outside the gene matches: 4. A sample-barcoded 5' primer and a J-beta primer mix were used in a second PCR of roughly 6 to 11 cycles. TCRdb called the 5' RACE reads again in MiXCR, with one record for every CDR3 protein. The data show about 730,000 distinct CDR3 sequences, around 40% seen once. To note about this clonotype: Its target is not known.

General study findings and limits: In older individuals, TCR beta diversity per million T cells was lower, falling roughly linearly with age.

Drawing of peripheral blood yielded roughly 10 milliliters from each donor. Each sample provided at least 5 micrograms of extracted total RNA. The sequence came from a woman in her sixties or seventies in good health. The sample taken for sequencing was blood. V usage is TRBV7-9 and J usage is TRBJ2-3; TRBD2 aligns across 8 bases. The CDR3 DNA reads TGTGCCAGCAGCTTAGAGCCGGGGGGGCCAGATACGCAGTATTTT. Amino acid sequence: CASSLEPGGPDTQYF.